This T cell receptor (beta chain) was sequenced for a study of blood T cell repertoires in COVID-19. Study-wide background: Both acute and convalescent COVID-19 samples were obtained from the United States, Italy and Spain.

The Seattle patients joined while their infection was active and were tracked longitudinally afterward. Looked up from germline, CDR1 is MNHEY and CDR2 is SVGAGI. J lost 7 bases, V lost 4 bases, and 6 bases had no gene match. There are 14 residues in the CDR3. As processed by the authors: Amplified reference gene primers provided the basis for estimating nucleated cell counts. Assay: immunoSEQ multiplex PCR; the TCRdb copy retains only in-frame clones and omits some. V and J calls plus clone size are reproduced from that table; the DNA served to infer D and trimming. The repertoire holds 350,000 or so clones, with approximately 89% as singletons.

This rearrangement joins TRBV6-5 to TRBJ1-3; TRBD1 matches at 8 bases. The source is a woman aged 60-75 years with COVID-19, enrolled during active disease. Specimen: peripheral blood. The CDR3 bases are TGTGCCAGCAGTTTGGACAGGGTGTGGAACACCATATATTTT. It specifies CASSLDRVWNTIYF.